One sample yielded the 7 T cell receptor beta chains listed below, sequenced in a study of identical twins. TCRdb reanalysed the 5' RACE reads using MiXCR and keeps one entry per CDR3 protein. The repertoire holds 1.5 million to 2 million distinct CDR3 sequences, around a third seen once, with around 0.3% in the top ten. The sequencing sample was made of cord blood. These TCRs come from a newborn girl in good health.

This clonotype was counted at least ten times. The V gene is TRBV29-1, the J gene TRBJ2-7, with D perhaps TRBD1 or TRBD2 (5 bases each). The CDR3 length is 11 residues. The germline CDR1 and CDR2 sequences are SQVTM and ANQGSEA. Trimming shortened V by 7 bases and J by 2 bases, and 9 bases separated the two germline ends. The CDR3 here is CSGGSPYEQYF. The CDR3 nucleotides read TGCAGCGGGGGGTCCCCCTACGAGCAGTACTTC.

This clonotype has a count of ten or more. This chain links TRBV4-1 with TRBJ2-7; tentative D call: TRBD1 (6 bases). CDR3 length equals 15 residues. V was cut by 2 bases and J by 7 bases, with 18 bases left in between. In germline, CDR1 is MGHRA, CDR2 YSYEKL. The chain's CDR3 is CASSQLQGMSREQYF. DNA for the CDR3: TGCGCCAGCAGCCAACTACAGGGTATGAGTAGGGAGCAGTACTTC.

V gene TRBV12-3 or TRBV12-4 combines with J gene TRBJ2-5, with 7 positions matching TRBD2. The CDR3 extends over 16 amino acids. J gave up 0 bases and V 1 base, and 5 bases lay outside the gene matches. The CDR3 reads CASSLGLADYQETQYF. The CDR3 bases are TGTGCCAGCAGTTTAGGGCTAGCGGATTACCAAGAGACCCAGTACTTC.

At least ten counts were recorded for this clonotype. The V gene is TRBV3-1, the J gene TRBJ2-5; no firm D call. Germline CDR1 LGHDT, CDR2 YNNKEL (reference sequence). The CDR3 has 12 residues. V was clipped by 2 bases and J by 2 bases, with 3 bases between them. The CDR3 DNA reads TGTGCCAGCAGCCAACTTCAAGAGACCCAGTACTTC. Its translation: CASSQLQETQYF.

This clonotype turned up a few times. A clone one base away is much larger, so this may be a read error. V and J are TRBV5-1 and TRBJ2-1; 9 positions agree with TRBD1. CDR3 length: 15 amino acids. Germline V CDR1 and CDR2: SGHRS, YFSETQ. Trimming removed 1 base from V and 13 bases from J; junction bases left unmatched: 12. As DNA, the CDR3 is TGCGCCAGCAGCTTGACGGACAGGGGCAAAAACATTCAGTTCTTC. Encoded protein: CASSLTDRGKNIQFF.

V gene TRBV18 combines with J gene TRBJ1-6, with 7 bases fitting TRBD1. CDR3 size: 17 residues. With V trimmed by 4 bases and J by 0 bases, 6 bases remained unmatched. The germline gives CDR1 KGHSH, CDR2 LQKENI. The CDR3 loop reads CASSQTRDSSYNSPLHF. The CDR3 DNA is TGTGCCAGCTCACAGACAAGGGACAGCTCCTATAATTCACCCCTCCACTTT.

Worth noting for this clonotype: Germline and junction disagree at one end, which may indicate a read error. The chain joins TRBV5-1 to TRBJ2-6, with D tentatively TRBD1 (6 bases). Germline CDR1 is SGHRS and CDR2 is YFSETQ. This CDR3 is built from 15 residues. DNA of the CDR3: TGCGTCAGCAGCCTACAGGGATCTGGGGCCAACGTCCTGACTTTC. Translating gives CVSSLQGSGANVLTF.